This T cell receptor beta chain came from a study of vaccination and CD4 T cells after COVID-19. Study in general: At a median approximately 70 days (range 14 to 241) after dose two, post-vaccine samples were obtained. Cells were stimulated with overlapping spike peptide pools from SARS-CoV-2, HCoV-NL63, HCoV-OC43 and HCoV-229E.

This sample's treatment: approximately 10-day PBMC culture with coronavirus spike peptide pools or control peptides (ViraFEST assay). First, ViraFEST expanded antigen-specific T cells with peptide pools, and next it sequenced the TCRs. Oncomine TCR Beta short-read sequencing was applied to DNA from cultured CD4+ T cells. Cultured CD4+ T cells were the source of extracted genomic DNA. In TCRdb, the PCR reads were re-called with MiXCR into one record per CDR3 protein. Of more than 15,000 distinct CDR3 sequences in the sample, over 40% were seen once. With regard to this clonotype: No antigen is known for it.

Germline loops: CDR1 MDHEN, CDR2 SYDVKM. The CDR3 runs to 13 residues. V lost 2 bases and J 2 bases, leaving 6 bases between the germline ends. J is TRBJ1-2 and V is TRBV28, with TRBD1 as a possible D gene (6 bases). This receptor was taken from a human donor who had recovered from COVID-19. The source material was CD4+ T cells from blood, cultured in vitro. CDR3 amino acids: CASSLGQNYGYTF. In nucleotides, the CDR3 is TGTGCCAGCAGTTTAGGACAGAACTATGGCTACACCTTC.